A single sample is the source of the 27 T cell receptor beta chains below, sequenced in a study of shared clonotypes between healthy human individuals. Clones were sequenced by immunoSEQ multiplex PCR, and TCRdb holds only the in-frame ones, with some missing. This sample yields about 2.1 million clones, of which roughly 93% are seen a single time; approximately 1.7% belongs to the top ten. Naive CD8 cells comprised CD45RO-negative, CCR7-positively selected cells, excluding terminally differentiated effector memory CD45RA+ cells. Sequencing used naive CD8+ T cells from PBMCs. The receptors were sampled from a man between 18 and 35 years old in good health. Some clones in this sample may be carry-over from other donors' samples.

The CDR3 reads CASSPPGPFYNEQFF. The CDR3 DNA reads as TGTGCCAGCAGCCCACCCGGGCCCTTCTACAATGAGCAGTTCTTC. The rearrangement links TRBV7-9 to TRBJ2-1, with D uncertain. Germline V gene sequence: CDR1 SEHNR, CDR2 FQNEAQ (reference sequence). The V end lost 5 bases, the J end lost 3 bases, and 14 bases lay between the germline ends. CDR3 length: 15 residues.

The chain has TRBV28 and TRBJ1-1, with TRBD1 as a possible D gene (5 bases). CDR3 length equals 15 residues. The V gene lost 3 bases and the J gene lost 4 bases, with 15 bases spanning the gap. The germline CDR1 and CDR2 sequences are MDHEN and SYDVKM. The CDR3 is CASSLSMEGSTEAFF. CDR3 in DNA: TGTGCCAGCAGTTTGTCCATGGAGGGGAGCACTGAAGCTTTCTTT.

The J gene is TRBJ2-7, the V gene TRBV7-8; D unclear. The CDR3 length is 12 residues. The V end was cut by 8 bases, the J end by 3 bases, with 11 bases between. The germline V gene has CDR1 SGHVS and CDR2 FQNEAQ. This CDR3 reads CASGPLVYEQYF. CDR3 coding DNA: TGTGCCAGCGGGCCGTTGGTCTACGAGCAGTACTTC.

This clone appeared once. V gene TRBV9 combines with J gene TRBJ2-3, with D tentatively TRBD2 (6 bases). Per the germline V gene, CDR1 is SGDLS and CDR2 is YYNGEE. The CDR3 sequence is 16 residues long. V was pared by 3 bases and J by 0 bases, with 14 bases between. Here the CDR3 DNA reads TGTGCCAGCAGCGCCTGGACTACCCTTAGCACAGATACGCAGTATTTT. Translation gives CASSAWTTLSTDTQYF.

This clone was observed a single time. The genes are TRBV7-6 and TRBJ1-1; 8 nucleotides align to TRBD1. Trimming removed 5 bases from V and 4 bases from J; junction bases left unmatched: 9. CDR1 is SGHVS and CDR2 is FNYEAQ in the germline V gene. This CDR3 comprises 15 residues. This CDR3 reads CASSPLTGASTEAFF. The CDR3 coding sequence is TGTGCCAGCAGCCCCCTGACAGGGGCGAGCACTGAAGCTTTCTTT. The full variable domain, rest sourced from reference TRBV7-6 and TRBJ1-1, is GAGVSQSPRYKVTKRGQDVALRCDPISGHVSLYWYRQALGQGPEFLTYFNYEAQQDKSGLPNDRFSAERPEGSISTLTIQRTEQRDSAMYRCASSPLTGASTEAFFGQGTRLTVV.

The chain links TRBV15 to TRBJ2-3, with a possible D match to TRBD2 (6 bases). The germline CDR1 and CDR2 sequences are LNHNV and YYDKDF (reference sequence). Trimming left V 6 bases short and J 2 bases short, with 21 bases between. CDR3 length: 17 residues. The CDR3 protein is CATRAEFETRYTDTQYF. Here the CDR3 DNA reads TGTGCCACCAGGGCCGAGTTCGAGACTAGGTACACAGATACGCAGTATTTT.

The rearrangement joins TRBV9 to TRBJ1-1; 8 bases agree with TRBD1. V lost 4 bases, J lost 6 bases, and 8 bases stayed unmatched. The germline V gene encodes CDR1 SGDLS and CDR2 YYNGEE. The CDR3 is 14 amino acids. CDR3 amino acids: CASSPTTGVPEAFF. In DNA, the CDR3 is TGTGCCAGCAGCCCCACGACAGGGGTCCCTGAAGCTTTCTTT.

This clone occurred once. The identical CDR3 is also encoded by other nucleotide sequences in the sample. The chain links TRBV27 to TRBJ2-7; D unresolved. Germline CDR1 is MNHEY and CDR2 is SMNVEV (reference sequence). V lost 1 base and J 3 bases, leaving 7 bases between the germline ends. The CDR3 contains 13 residues. The CDR3 loop reads CASSLLVSYEQYF. In nucleotides, the CDR3 is TGTGCCAGCAGTTTATTAGTCAGCTACGAGCAGTACTTC.

The chain recombines TRBV28 with TRBJ2-1, with 8 bases that match TRBD2. Germline CDR1 is MDHEN and CDR2 is SYDVKM. The CDR3 consists of 16 residues. J was trimmed by 12 bases and V by 7 bases; bases with no gene match: 20. Written as DNA, the CDR3 is TGTGCCAGCACCTTATCCGGGACTAGGGTCGGGACAAGGCAGTTCTTC. The encoded protein is CASTLSGTRVGTRQFF.

In regard to this clone: The same CDR3 is also encoded by other DNA sequences in this sample. The chain employs TRBV11-2 and TRBJ2-2, with D uncertain. Germline lookup yields CDR1 SGHAT and CDR2 FQNNGV. CDR3 size: 14 residues. V was pared by 1 base and J by 1 base, with 4 bases between. CDR3 protein: CASSLAGNTGELFF. For the CDR3, the DNA is TGTGCCAGCAGCTTAGCAGGGAACACCGGGGAGCTGTTTTTT.

The chain has TRBV4-1 and TRBJ1-5, with D perhaps matching TRBD1 (6 bases). The V end was cut by 1 base, the J end by 6 bases, with 13 bases between. Germline values: CDR1 MGHRA, CDR2 YSYEKL. The CDR3 has 15 residues. The CDR3 reads CASSQAVGAGQPQHF. The CDR3, as DNA: TGCGCCAGCAGCCAAGCAGTGGGGGCGGGTCAGCCCCAGCATTTT.

The chain carries TRBV7-8 and TRBJ2-1, with D possibly TRBD2 on 5 matching bases. CDR1 is SGHVS and CDR2 is FQNEAQ in the germline V gene. Trimming took off 4 bases at V and 9 bases at J, with 10 bases between the two ends. CDR3 length: 12 residues. DNA for the CDR3: TGTGCCAGCAGCTCAAGGACTGGTGAGCAGTTCTTC. Its translation: CASSSRTGEQFF.

The rearrangement uses TRBV6-5 and TRBJ2-1; D may be TRBD1 (5 bases). V was shortened by 5 bases and J by 7 bases, with 15 bases between the two germline ends. Germline V gene lookup returns CDR1 MNHEY and CDR2 SVGAGI. The CDR3 consists of 14 residues. This CDR3 is CASSPQSRVNEQFF. The DNA of the CDR3 is TGTGCCAGCAGTCCTCAGTCCAGGGTAAATGAGCAGTTCTTC.

The chain has TRBV28 and TRBJ2-1; 9 bases are shared with TRBD1. The V and J ends lost 6 bases and 7 bases, in that order; junction bases with no gene match: 7. This CDR3 is 14 amino acids long. Germline values: CDR1 MDHEN, CDR2 SYDVKM. CDR3 nucleotides: TGTGCCAGCAGGAAAACAGGGGGCTGGAATGAGCAGTTCTTC. Its protein product is CASRKTGGWNEQFF.

The CDR3 loop reads CASSGHRSSYEQYF. CDR3 in DNA: TGTGCCAGCAGTGGCCACCGCAGCTCCTACGAGCAGTACTTC. The chain recombines TRBV25-1 with TRBJ2-7; D gene ambiguous. The CDR3 is 14 amino acids. Germline CDR1 MGHDK, CDR2 SYGVNS. V was clipped by 4 bases and J by 0 bases, with 10 bases between them.

The chain recombines TRBV4-3 with TRBJ2-2; D is unclear. The germline V gene encodes CDR1 LGHNA and CDR2 YSLEER. This CDR3 is 19 amino acids long. Trimming removed 0 bases at V and 5 bases at J, with 22 bases between. This CDR3 is CASSQDKGFPKYGTGELFF. The CDR3, as DNA: TGCGCCAGCAGCCAAGATAAAGGGTTCCCAAAATATGGGACCGGGGAGCTGTTTTTT.

The rearrangement links TRBV7-6 to TRBJ2-7; D possibly uses TRBD1 or TRBD2 (6 bases each). This CDR3 spans 13 amino acids. Between the trimmed V and J ends, which lost 5 bases and 6 bases, there was a span of 14 bases. Looked up from germline, CDR1 is SGHVS and CDR2 is FNYEAQ. The CDR3 region is CASSPGPGAEQYF. In DNA, the CDR3 is TGTGCCAGCAGCCCCGGTCCGGGGGCCGAGCAGTACTTC.

The chain is built from TRBV2 and TRBJ1-1; TRBD1 matches at 9 bases. Trimming at V came to 3 bases and at J to 4 bases, leaving 9 bases not matched to a gene. This CDR3 spans 16 amino acids. Germline V CDR1 and CDR2: SNHLY, FYNNEI. The CDR3 loop is CASSEGQGIVTTEAFF. The CDR3 DNA is TGTGCCAGCAGTGAGGGACAGGGTATTGTGACCACTGAAGCTTTCTTT. Based on the CDR3 plus reference TRBV2 and TRBJ1-1, the full variable domain is EPEVTQTPSHQVTQMGQEVILRCVPISNHLYFYWYRQILGQKVEFLVSFYNNEISEKSEIFDDQFSVERPDGSNFTLKIRSTKLEDSAMYFCASSEGQGIVTTEAFFGQGTRLTVV.

This chain uses TRBV4-3 with TRBJ1-1; a possible D gene is TRBD1 (5 bases). The CDR3 loop spans 14 amino acids. Germline CDR1 reads LGHNA; CDR2 reads YSLEER. The ends were cut back, 3 bases at V and 3 bases at J, with 11 bases in the middle. The CDR3 DNA reads as TGCGCCAGCAGCCACAGGGTTTCGTACACTGAAGCTTTCTTT. Translating it yields CASSHRVSYTEAFF.

The CDR3, as DNA: TGTGCCAGCAGCTTCTTTGTCGGACAGGGGGCTAGCGAGCAGTACTTC. Protein product: CASSFFVGQGASEQYF. V and J are TRBV7-6 and TRBJ2-7; TRBD1 matches 11 bases. The germline V gene encodes CDR1 SGHVS and CDR2 FNYEAQ. The trim removed 3 bases at V and 6 bases at J, leaving 10 bases unmatched. CDR3 length: 16 residues.

In this sample, this clone turned up once. The chain has TRBV15 and TRBJ2-3; 12 bases are a match to TRBD2. CDR1 and CDR2 (germline): LNHNV, YYDKDF (reference sequence). Trimming at V came to 7 bases and at J to 5 bases, leaving 4 bases not matched to a gene. The CDR3 covers 14 residues. CDR3 nucleotides: TGTGCCACCACCGGGGGACTAGCGGGAGATACGCAGTATTTT. This translates into CATTGGLAGDTQYF.

Concerning this clone itself: The same CDR3 can be traced to other DNA sequences in this sample. The rearrangement joins TRBV9 to TRBJ2-1; no firm D call. Germline assignment: CDR1 SGDLS and CDR2 YYNGEE. Trimming stripped 4 bases from V and 0 bases from J, with 5 bases between. The CDR3 consists of 13 residues. CDR3 loop: CASSPPSYNEQFF. As DNA, the CDR3 is TGTGCCAGCAGCCCCCCCTCCTACAATGAGCAGTTCTTC.

This chain links TRBV29-1 with TRBJ2-7, with a possible D match to TRBD2 (6 bases). Trimming pared 5 bases from V and 2 bases from J, leaving 22 bases between. This CDR3 region has 16 residues. Germline CDR1 SQVTM, CDR2 ANQGSEA. This CDR3 is CSVRAGRGIGTYEQYF. CDR3 nucleotide sequence: TGCAGCGTTAGGGCAGGGCGCGGGATAGGCACCTACGAGCAGTACTTC.

This chain uses TRBV27 with TRBJ2-7; 7 bases fit TRBD1. This CDR3 spans 14 amino acids. Looked up from germline, CDR1 is MNHEY and CDR2 is SMNVEV (reference sequence). Trimming at V came to 3 bases and at J to 3 bases, leaving 5 bases not matched to a gene. The CDR3 loop is CASSFLTGSYEQYF. CDR3 in DNA: TGTGCCAGCAGTTTCCTGACAGGGAGCTACGAGCAGTACTTC.

The DNA of the CDR3 is TGTGCCAGCAGCTTGCTGGGACAGTTTAACTATGGCTACACCTTC. Protein: CASSLLGQFNYGYTF. This chain links TRBV5-4 with TRBJ1-2; 7 nucleotides agree with TRBD1. The CDR3 spans 15 residues. Germline V gene lookup returns CDR1 SGHNT and CDR2 YYREEE (reference sequence). V shed 1 base, J shed 1 base, and the junction held 4 bases outside the gene matches.

The chain recombines TRBV9 with TRBJ2-1; 14 bases agree with TRBD2. The germline gives CDR1 SGDLS, CDR2 YYNGEE. J lost 5 bases, V lost 3 bases, and 10 bases had no gene match. The CDR3 spans 18 residues. CDR3 protein: CASSGPGLAGAMNNEQFF. CDR3 in DNA: TGTGCCAGCAGCGGACCGGGACTAGCGGGAGCAATGAACAATGAGCAGTTCTTC.

This CDR3 reads CATSSALNQPQHF. The CDR3 DNA reads as TGTGCCACCAGCAGCGCCCTAAATCAGCCCCAGCATTTT. The chain carries TRBV15 and TRBJ1-5, with D unresolved. V was cut by 3 bases and J by 4 bases, with 7 bases left in between. CDR1 and CDR2 from the germline V gene are LNHNV and YYDKDF (reference sequence). The CDR3 covers 13 residues.